This T cell receptor beta chain came from a study of T cell repertoires in cytomegalovirus infection. Overall study context: Public signatures in TCR beta pointed to CMV infection and matching HLA type.

TCRdb used MiXCR to reprocess the reads, holding one entry per CDR3 protein. The sample has a few hundred thousand distinct CDR3 sequences; roughly 43% are singletons. The study, taken as a whole, reports: Accumulated public TCR beta family frequency recognized individuals carrying CMV together with the relevant HLA. HLA-C-restricted CMV clonotypes gave the most frequent clonotype in two of eight donors.

Germline V CDR1 and CDR2: SGHTA, FQGNSA. The CDR3 is 13 amino acids. V gave up 7 bases and J gave up 3 bases, with 11 bases separating them. This clonotype has only a few counts. Its antigen is not identified. This receptor was obtained from a human donor in good health (CMV status not recorded). Some clones in this sample may be carry-over from other donors' samples. Sequencing was performed on cultured PBMCs, taken from culture after CMV antigen stimulation. The genes are TRBV7-2 and TRBJ2-3; D is unclear. The CDR3: CASIKGSTDTQYF. The DNA of the CDR3 is TGTGCCAGCATAAAAGGTTCAACAGATACGCAGTATTTT.